The 22 T cell receptor beta chains below come from one sample, sequenced in a study of patients and donors after allogeneic stem cell transplantation. TCRdb ran MiXCR on the RT-PCR reads and lists one entry per CDR3 protein. Altogether approximately 430,000 distinct CDR3 sequences are present, 16% being singletons, with the ten largest covering less than 9.5%. The sequenced sample was blood, either unsorted or a sorted T cell fraction (not recorded which). The receptors originated from a human donor who was either an allogeneic HSCT recipient or a stem cell or donor lymphocyte infusion donor (not recorded which). It is not recorded whose cells these are; they may come from a transplant donor.

This chain joins TRBV20-1 and TRBJ2-5, with D perhaps TRBD1 (6 bases). Germline-derived CDR1 and CDR2 are DFQATT and SNEGSKA (reference sequence). This CDR3 is 14 amino acids long. The V gene lost 5 bases and the J gene lost 2 bases, with 15 bases spanning the gap. The CDR3: CSAPPGATQETQYF. CDR3 nucleotide sequence: TGCAGTGCTCCTCCAGGGGCAACTCAAGAGACCCAGTACTTC.

This clonotype was counted a few times. The chain links TRBV7-6 to TRBJ1-1; D is unclear. The CDR3 length is 14 residues. Trimming cost V 2 bases and J 1 base, with 8 bases left between them. The germline V gene encodes CDR1 SGHVS and CDR2 FNYEAQ. CDR3 nucleotides: TGTGCCAGCAGCTTAACCTCAGCGAACACTGAAGCTTTCTTT. Amino acids: CASSLTSANTEAFF. Combining the CDR3 with reference TRBV7-6 and TRBJ1-1 gives the whole variable domain GAGVSQSPRYKVTKRGQDVALRCDPISGHVSLYWYRQALGQGPEFLTYFNYEAQQDKSGLPNDRFSAERPEGSISTLTIQRTEQRDSAMYRCASSLTSANTEAFFGQGTRLTVV.

The sample holds a few counts of this clonotype. The J gene is TRBJ1-1, the V gene TRBV12-3 or TRBV12-4; possibly TRBD1 for D (6 bases). The CDR3 runs 15 residues. V was clipped by 2 bases and J by 1 base, with 11 bases between them. The chain's CDR3 is CASSLMGHSNTEAFF. CDR3 DNA: TGTGCCAGCAGTTTAATGGGACATTCGAACACTGAAGCTTTCTTT.

This clonotype has a handful of counts. The gene calls are TRBV27 and TRBJ1-2; 7 nucleotides line up with TRBD1. The CDR3 contains 14 residues. The ends lost 3 bases at V and 4 bases at J; junction bases unmatched: 5. Germline V gives CDR1 MNHEY, CDR2 SMNVEV (reference sequence). CDR3 residues: CASSLVGTAYGYTF. Here the CDR3 DNA reads TGTGCCAGCAGTTTGGTCGGGACAGCCTATGGCTACACCTTC.

A few counts support this clonotype. The chain links TRBV20-1 to TRBJ2-1, with 8 nucleotides matching TRBD2. Germline CDR1 reads DFQATT; CDR2 reads SNEGSKA (reference sequence). The CDR3 covers 14 residues. Trimming cost V 2 bases and J 7 bases; bases outside gene matches: 7. The DNA of the CDR3 is TGCAGTGCTAGACGCGGGGGGCCTTGGAATGAGCAGTTCTTC. Amino acid sequence: CSARRGGPWNEQFF.

This clonotype was counted a few times. The V and J genes are TRBV5-1 and TRBJ1-6; no clear D. Germline V CDR1 and CDR2: SGHRS, YFSETQ. The CDR3 is made up of 15 amino acids. Trimming took 0 bases from V and 2 from J, leaving 6 bases between them. The CDR3 protein is CASSLEQTYNSPLHF. For the CDR3, the DNA is TGCGCCAGCAGCTTGGAACAGACCTATAATTCACCCCTCCACTTT.

The chain uses TRBV7-9 and TRBJ1-6, with D possibly matching TRBD1 (6 bases). In germline, CDR1 is SEHNR, CDR2 FQNEAQ (reference sequence). Trimming cost V 7 bases and J 0 bases, with 13 bases left between them. This CDR3 is built from 16 residues. In DNA, the CDR3 is TGTGCCAGCATCGCGGGGGCAGCCTCCTATAATTCACCCCTCCACTTT. Translating it yields CASIAGAASYNSPLHF.

This clonotype was seen many times. The rearrangement links TRBV15 to TRBJ2-1; 7 positions agree with TRBD1. Germline V gene data show CDR1 as LNHNV and CDR2 as YYDKDF (reference sequence). The CDR3 is 14 residues long. The trim removed 6 bases at V and 2 bases at J, leaving 4 bases unmatched. The CDR3 sequence is CATSSQGPYNEQFF. The DNA for the CDR3 is TGTGCCACCAGTTCACAGGGGCCCTACAATGAGCAGTTCTTC.

This clonotype was recorded at least ten times. The chain recombines TRBV29-1 with TRBJ1-1; D is unresolved. Germline V gene data show CDR1 as SQVTM and CDR2 as ANQGSEA. The CDR3 extends over 15 amino acids. V lost 0 bases, J lost 1 base, and 12 bases lay in between. CDR3 coding DNA: TGCAGCGTTGAAGACGGTAAAGGGCCGAACACTGAAGCTTTCTTT. It translates to CSVEDGKGPNTEAFF.

This clonotype came up many times. The chain employs TRBV5-8 and TRBJ1-4, with D maybe TRBD1 (5 bases). Trimming took off 4 bases at V and 7 bases at J, with 20 bases between the two ends. The germline CDR1 and CDR2 sequences are SGHTS and YDEGEE. This CDR3 spans 16 amino acids. The CDR3 spells CASSLGPARVSEKLFF. Here the CDR3 DNA reads TGTGCCAGCAGCCTGGGACCGGCGAGGGTATCTGAAAAACTGTTTTTT.

In its sample, this clonotype was seen a few times. The rearrangement links TRBV30 to TRBJ2-7; D gene ambiguous. Germline loops: CDR1 GTSNPN, CDR2 SVGIG (reference sequence). The CDR3 covers 13 residues. V was clipped by 2 bases and J by 4 bases, with 12 bases between them. This CDR3 is CAWSTGDVYEQYF. CDR3 DNA: TGTGCCTGGAGTACTGGGGATGTGTACGAGCAGTACTTC. Full variable domain (missing parts from reference TRBV30 and TRBJ2-7): SQTIHQWPATLVQPVGSPLSLECTVEGTSNPNLYWYRQAAGRGLQLLFYSVGIGQISSEVPQNLSASRPQDRQFILSSKKLLLSDSGFYLCAWSTGDVYEQYFGPGTRLTVT.

This clonotype has ten or more counts. The chain has TRBV29-1 and TRBJ1-1; D is undetermined. Germline lookup yields CDR1 SQVTM and CDR2 ANQGSEA. CDR3 length equals 10 residues. Between the trimmed V and J ends, which lost 4 bases and 7 bases, there was a span of 7 bases. This CDR3 is CSVAHLEAFF. CDR3 nucleotides: TGCAGCGTTGCCCACCTTGAAGCTTTCTTT.

At least ten counts were recorded for this clonotype. V usage is TRBV12-3 or TRBV12-4 and J usage is TRBJ2-5, with D tentatively TRBD1 (5 bases). Trimming shortened V by 5 bases and J by 2 bases, and 9 bases separated the two germline ends. The length of the CDR3 is 13 residues. As DNA, the CDR3 is TGTGCCAGCAGTAGGACAAGACAAGAGACCCAGTACTTC. It encodes CASSRTRQETQYF.

This clonotype occurred a few times. At one end, the junction sequence differs from germline, possibly due to a read error. The V gene is TRBV2, the J gene TRBJ2-1; TRBD2 matches 14 bases. The germline CDR1 and CDR2 sequences are SNHLY and FYNNEI. The CDR3 length is 15 residues. CDR3 amino acids: CASSEAGTSGSPGVF. In DNA, the CDR3 is TGTGCCAGCAGTGAAGCGGGGACTAGCGGGAGCCCCGGGGTTTTC.

The rearrangement joins TRBV5-6 to TRBJ1-5; unclear D gene. The CDR3 loop spans 16 amino acids. The germline V gene encodes CDR1 SGHDT and CDR2 YYEEEE. Trimming removed 6 bases at V and 0 bases at J, with 16 bases between. The CDR3 nucleotides read TGTGCCAGCATTATTCCTTTCGGGATTAGCAATCAGCCCCAGCATTTT. This encodes CASIIPFGISNQPQHF.

The chain has TRBV9 and TRBJ2-7; 8 bases are shared with TRBD1. Germline loops: CDR1 SGDLS, CDR2 YYNGEE. J was trimmed by 3 bases and V by 0 bases; bases with no gene match: 2. The CDR3 loop spans 14 amino acids. The DNA of the CDR3 is TGTGCCAGCAGCGTAGGGACAGGGATCTACGAGCAGTACTTC. Protein: CASSVGTGIYEQYF. The entire variable domain, with the rest obtained from reference TRBV9 and TRBJ2-7, is as follows: DSGVTQTPKHLITATGQRVTLRCSPRSGDLSVYWYQQSLDQGLQFLIQYYNGEERAKGNILERFSAQQFPDLHSELNLSSLELGDSALYFCASSVGTGIYEQYFGPGTRLTVT.

V is TRBV9 and J is TRBJ2-5; D is uncertain. V dropped 4 bases and J dropped 3 bases, with 10 bases sitting between them. There are 13 residues in the CDR3. Germline V lookup: CDR1 SGDLS, CDR2 YYNGEE. CDR3 sequence (DNA): TGTGCCAGCAGCCCCGGGCTGAAAGAGACCCAGTACTTC. Its protein is CASSPGLKETQYF.

The chain links TRBV25-1 to TRBJ2-7; 8 nucleotides agree with TRBD1. CDR1 MGHDK and CDR2 SYGVNS come from the germline V gene. With V trimmed by 6 bases and J by 5 bases, 6 bases remained unmatched. The CDR3 loop spans 13 amino acids. The CDR3 DNA reads as TGTGCCAGCAGCAGCGGACAGGGCAACGAGCAGTACTTC. As protein: CASSSGQGNEQYF.

This chain links TRBV27 with TRBJ1-2; the D gene is possibly TRBD1 (5 bases). V lost 3 bases, J lost 5 bases, and 13 bases lay in between. Germline lookup yields CDR1 MNHEY and CDR2 SMNVEV (reference sequence). This CDR3 is 14 amino acids long. CDR3 DNA sequence: TGTGCCAGCAGTTTCAAGGGGTATACTTATGGCTACACCTTC. This gives the protein CASSFKGYTYGYTF.

V and J are TRBV12-3 or TRBV12-4 and TRBJ1-1; 9 nucleotides align to TRBD1. The CDR3 runs 14 residues. The J segment lost 4 bases and the V segment lost 5 bases, leaving 5 bases of the junction unmatched. CDR3 sequence (DNA): TGTGCCAGCAGTCTCATGACAGGGGGCACTGAAGCTTTCTTT. Translated, it gives CASSLMTGGTEAFF.

This clonotype occurred a few times. The J gene is TRBJ2-1, the V gene TRBV11-2; D unresolved. Germline loops: CDR1 SGHAT, CDR2 FQNNGV. The CDR3 sequence is 14 residues long. Trimming stripped 4 bases from V and 3 bases from J, with 10 bases between. The CDR3 nucleotides read TGTGCCAGCAGCTCCGAGGTACACTACAATGAGCAGTTCTTC. Translating gives CASSSEVHYNEQFF. The whole variable domain, remainder taken from reference TRBV11-2 and TRBJ2-1, is EAGVAQSPRYKIIEKRQSVAFWCNPISGHATLYWYQQILGQGPKLLIQFQNNGVVDDSQLPKDRFSAERLKGVDSTLKIQPAKLEDSAVYLCASSSEVHYNEQFFGPGTRLTVL.

This clonotype was recorded a few times. The chain has TRBV29-1 and TRBJ2-5; no clear D gene. The V gene lost 0 bases and the J gene lost 5 bases, with 13 bases spanning the gap. CDR1 and CDR2 from the germline V gene are SQVTM and ANQGSEA. CDR3 length: 14 amino acids. The CDR3 protein is CSVEDPDLRETQYF. In nucleotides, the CDR3 is TGCAGCGTTGAAGATCCAGACCTAAGGGAGACCCAGTACTTC.